The rows below give T cell receptor beta chains drawn from one sample of a study of blood T cell repertoires in COVID-19. Assay: immunoSEQ multiplex PCR; the TCRdb copy retains only in-frame clones and omits some. The sample consists of about 260,000 clones, 65% to 85% of them appearing once. Sequenced input: peripheral blood. The source of these receptors is a woman between 40 and 50 years old who had recovered from COVID-19. The CDR3 runs from the conserved cysteine through the conserved F or W. Each record gives: V gene, CDR3 length, J gene, CDR3 protein.

TRBV30	15	TRBJ1-1	CAWSSLGGAKTEAFF
TRBV4-1	16	TRBJ2-1	CASSQVNRVPGSEQFF
TRBV18	16	TRBJ2-7	CASSPQGTGFSYEQYF
TRBV28	14	TRBJ1-2	CASSAGQGHYGYTF
TRBV27	16	TRBJ1-3	CASSSSTGGRGNTIYF
TRBV6-5	12	TRBJ2-2	CASSSFTGELFF
TRBV5-1	16	TRBJ2-1	CASSMRQGANYNEQFF
TRBV21-1	17	TRBJ2-2	CASSKDALRGNTGELFF
TRBV28	16	TRBJ2-1	CASSKNRGTAYNEQFF
TRBV3-1/TRBV3-2	15	TRBJ2-7	CASSQDWDRTYEQYF
TRBV19	17	TRBJ2-7	CASSIVFGLAVTYEQYF
TRBV12-3/TRBV12-4	12	TRBJ1-1	CASRNRGTEAFF
TRBV5-1	14	TRBJ2-7	CASSPSGGTYEQYF
TRBV18	15	TRBJ2-7	CASSLPGTGSYEQYF
TRBV5-1	14	TRBJ2-5	CASSLDPGAETQYF
TRBV28	14	TRBJ2-1	CATRPGGPSPEQFF
TRBV11-3	15	TRBJ2-7	CASSPRGHGSYEQYF
TRBV6-6	14	TRBJ2-7	CASRHRDRGYEQYF
TRBV2	16	TRBJ2-3	CASSELPTGGADTQYF
TRBV6-1	16	TRBJ1-2	CASSEAEGTGHYGYTF
TRBV7-2	14	TRBJ1-1	CASSNTGSGTEAFF
TRBV3-1/TRBV3-2	12	TRBJ2-7	CASSQARGEQYF
TRBV10-3	16	TRBJ1-4	CAISESSGILGRRLFF
TRBV27	16	TRBJ2-1	CASSSDRAGPYNEQFF
TRBV5-1	14	TRBJ2-3	CASSLPTGSDTQYF
TRBV5-1	15	TRBJ1-5	CASSLAGRGHQPQHF
TRBV16	15	TRBJ1-2	CASSLQLTGYDGYTF
TRBV6-2/TRBV6-3	15	TRBJ2-1	CASSYSAGPYNEQFF
TRBV2	14	TRBJ2-5	CASRVTGALETQYF
TRBV18	14	TRBJ1-2	CASSPEGADYGYTF
TRBV5-1	13	TRBJ2-5	CASRAGGRETQYF
TRBV6-6	15	TRBJ2-1	CASSYGGLAVDEQFF
TRBV7-3	15	TRBJ2-1	CASSLLPSGWDEQFF
TRBV5-6	15	TRBJ2-3	CASSLLAGAGDTQYF
TRBV5-5	16	TRBJ1-1	CASSPRTGNMNTEAFF
TRBV6-4	13	TRBJ1-1	CASSDFTGSEAFF
TRBV24-1	13	TRBJ2-2	CATGGLSTGELFF
TRBV2	12	TRBJ2-7	CASRGQTYEQYF
TRBV7-9	14	TRBJ2-5	CASSPEGLSETQYF
TRBV5-4	15	TRBJ1-6	CASSLNRGFNSPLHF
TRBV18	14	TRBJ1-1	CASSPSSGNTEAFF
TRBV10-3	18	TRBJ2-2	CAISEPRGGRGYTGELFF
TRBV11-3	15	TRBJ2-2	CASSARPYTGGELFF